This TCR beta chain was captured by sequencing in a study of blood T cell repertoires in COVID-19. Background on the study: From T cells, B-cell-depleted T cells, or PBMCs came the material, which was cDNA or gDNA.

Data came from immunoSEQ multiplex PCR; TCRdb stores just in-frame clones and leaves some out. The data hold some 300,000 clones, with 65% to 90% observed a single time. Participants were placed into cohorts based on the clinical history they reported. Sequencing input: PBMCs or T cells enriched from blood (not recorded which). This TCR came from a man aged 25 to 40 who had recovered from COVID-19.

In DNA form, the CDR3 reads TGTGCCAGCAGCGTAGTAGTAGGGGGCAAGTATGGCTACACCTTC. Protein sequence: CASSVVVGGKYGYTF. The V gene is TRBV9, the J gene TRBJ1-2, with 7 nucleotides matching TRBD1. The germline V gene has CDR1 SGDLS and CDR2 YYNGEE. V lost 0 bases to trimming and J lost 5 bases; unmatched junction nucleotides: 7. The CDR3 extends over 15 amino acids.